This entry is about one TCR beta chain. TCR beta was sequenced from blood CD8+ and CD4+ T cells. Controls were healthy donors (matched for age and sex). V shed 1 base, J shed 12 bases, and the junction held 6 bases outside the gene matches. The length of the CDR3 is 11 residues. Germline V gene data show CDR1 as DFQATT and CDR2 as SNEGSKA (reference sequence). The authors reverse transcribed about 0.45 to 1 ug RNA with random hexamers. By means of immunoSEQ multiplex PCR, TCR beta CDR3 spanning 54 Vbeta and 13 Jbeta underwent amplification. TCRdb reprocessed the immunoSEQ multiplex PCR reads with MiXCR, giving one entry per CDR3 protein. The profile shows 140,000 to 150,000 distinct CDR3 sequences, around 94% of them singletons. The data stem from a study of CD8 T cells in Susac syndrome.

V is TRBV20-1 and J is TRBJ2-7; 7 bases map to TRBD1. The clonotype was recovered from a human donor in good health. The sample taken for sequencing was CD4+ T cells from PBMCs. In DNA form, the CDR3 reads TGCAGTGCTAGAGTGGGGGACAGAGGGTACTTC. It codes for CSARVGDRGYF.